The sequence of this T cell receptor (beta chain) was determined in a study of T cells in localized non-small cell lung cancer. This clone was seen a handful of times. The data were produced by immunoSEQ multiplex PCR, yet TCRdb's version contains in-frame clones alone and is incomplete. The sample lists thousands of clones; about 26% were seen once. The CDR3 length is 15 residues. CDR1 and CDR2 (germline): MNHNS, SASEGT. After removal of 1 base from V and 6 bases from J, the junction contained 8 bases not matched to a gene. This rearrangement joins TRBV6-1 to TRBJ1-2; 7 nucleotides agree with TRBD1. The sequence was collected from a woman aged 40 to 75 with stage II squamous cell lung carcinoma. This specimen was normal lung tissue next to the tumor, taken before any cancer treatment. The CDR3 sequence: CASSEDWQGEDGYTF. Here the CDR3 DNA reads TGTGCCAGCAGTGAAGATTGGCAGGGGGAGGATGGCTACACCTTC.